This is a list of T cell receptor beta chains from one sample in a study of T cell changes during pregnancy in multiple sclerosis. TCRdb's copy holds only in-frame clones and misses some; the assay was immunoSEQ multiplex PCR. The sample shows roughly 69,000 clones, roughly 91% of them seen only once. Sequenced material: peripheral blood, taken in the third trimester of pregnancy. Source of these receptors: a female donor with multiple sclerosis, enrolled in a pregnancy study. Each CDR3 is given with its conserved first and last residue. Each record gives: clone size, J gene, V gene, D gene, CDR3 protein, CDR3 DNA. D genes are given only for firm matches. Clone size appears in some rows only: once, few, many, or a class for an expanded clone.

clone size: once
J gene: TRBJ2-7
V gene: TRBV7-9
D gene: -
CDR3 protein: CASSLRQARVYEQYF
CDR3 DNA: TGTGCCAGCAGCTTACGTCAGGCGAGGGTCTACGAGCAGTACTTC

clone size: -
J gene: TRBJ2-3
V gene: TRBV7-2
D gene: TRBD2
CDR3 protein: CASSSQGLAGTDTQYF
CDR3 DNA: TGTGCCAGCAGCTCCCAGGGACTAGCGGGCACAGATACGCAGTATTTT

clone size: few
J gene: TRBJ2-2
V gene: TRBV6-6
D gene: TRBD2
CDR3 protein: CASSSKERGGHGELFF
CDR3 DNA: TGTGCCAGCAGTTCCAAGGAGCGGGGGGGTCACGGGGAGCTGTTTTTT

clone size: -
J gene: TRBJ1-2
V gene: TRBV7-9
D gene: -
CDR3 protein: CASSWTAGRYTF
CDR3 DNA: TGTGCCAGCAGCTGGACAGCGGGGCGGTACACCTTC

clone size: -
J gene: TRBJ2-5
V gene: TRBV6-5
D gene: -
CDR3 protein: CASTGGREWTQYF
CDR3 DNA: TGTGCCAGCACTGGAGGGCGTGAGTGGACCCAGTACTTC

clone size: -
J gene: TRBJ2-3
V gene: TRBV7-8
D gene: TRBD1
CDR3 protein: CASSLQGRDTQYF
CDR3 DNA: TGTGCCAGCAGCCTACAGGGGCGAGATACGCAGTATTTT

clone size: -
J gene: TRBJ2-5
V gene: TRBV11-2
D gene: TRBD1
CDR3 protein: CASSPDRVWTQYF
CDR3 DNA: TGTGCCAGCAGCCCCGACAGGGTGTGGACCCAGTACTTC

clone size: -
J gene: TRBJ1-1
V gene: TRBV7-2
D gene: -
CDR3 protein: CASSFGQMNTEAFF
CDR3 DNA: TGTGCCAGCAGCTTCGGACAGATGAACACTGAAGCTTTCTTT

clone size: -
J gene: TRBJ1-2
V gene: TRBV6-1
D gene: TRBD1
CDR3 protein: CASDWGYRGDYGYTF
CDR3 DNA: TGTGCCAGTGATTGGGGTTACAGGGGGGACTATGGCTACACCTTC

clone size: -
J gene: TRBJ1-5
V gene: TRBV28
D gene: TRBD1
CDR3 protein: CASRFWVTGSGDQPQHF
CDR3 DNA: TGTGCCAGCAGATTTTGGGTGACAGGGTCTGGGGACCAGCCCCAGCATTTT

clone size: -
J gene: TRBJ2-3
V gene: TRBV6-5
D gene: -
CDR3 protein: CASSPREHTQYF
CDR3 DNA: TGTGCCAGCTCCCCGCGCGAGCATACGCAGTATTTT

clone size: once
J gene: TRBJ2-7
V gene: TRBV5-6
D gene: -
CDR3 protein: CASSPTGKGSYEQYF
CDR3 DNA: TGTGCCAGCAGCCCTACAGGAAAAGGCTCCTACGAGCAGTACTTC

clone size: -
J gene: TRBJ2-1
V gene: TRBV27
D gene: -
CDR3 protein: CASSLSPAGEQFF
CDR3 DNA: TGTGCCAGCAGTTTAAGTCCGGCGGGGGAGCAGTTCTTC

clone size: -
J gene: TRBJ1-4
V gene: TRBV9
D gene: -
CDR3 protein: CASSAGVGGAANEKLFF
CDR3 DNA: TGTGCCAGCAGCGCCGGGGTCGGAGGGGCTGCTAATGAAAAACTGTTTTTT

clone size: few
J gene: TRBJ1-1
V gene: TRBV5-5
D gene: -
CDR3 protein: CASSPPSEWNTEAFF
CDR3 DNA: TGTGCCAGCAGCCCCCCTTCGGAGTGGAACACTGAAGCTTTCTTT

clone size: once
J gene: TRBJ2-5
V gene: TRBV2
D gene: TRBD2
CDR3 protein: CASRDPSGGAETQYF
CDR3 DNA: TGTGCCAGCAGGGATCCTAGCGGGGGAGCGGAGACCCAGTACTTC

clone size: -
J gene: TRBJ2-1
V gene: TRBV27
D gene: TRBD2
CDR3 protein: CASSGGLAGGYNEQFF
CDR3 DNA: TGTGCCAGCAGTGGGGGACTAGCGGGGGGCTACAATGAGCAGTTCTTC

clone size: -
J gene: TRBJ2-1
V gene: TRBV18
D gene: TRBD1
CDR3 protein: CASSPTTGGSANEQFF
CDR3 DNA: TGTGCCAGCTCACCAACGACAGGGGGTTCTGCAAATGAGCAGTTCTTC

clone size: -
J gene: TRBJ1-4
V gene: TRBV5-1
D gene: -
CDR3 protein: CASSSPGGGEKLFF
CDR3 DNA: TGCGCCAGCAGCTCTCCGGGGGGAGGAGAAAAACTGTTTTTT

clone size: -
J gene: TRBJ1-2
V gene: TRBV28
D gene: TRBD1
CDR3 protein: CASSVGDRGISGYTF
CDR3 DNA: TGTGCCAGCAGTGTAGGGGACAGGGGAATTAGTGGCTACACCTTC

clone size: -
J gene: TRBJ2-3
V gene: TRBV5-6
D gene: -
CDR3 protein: CASSLRVVAATDTQYF
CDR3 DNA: TGTGCCAGCAGCTTGAGAGTTGTCGCCGCCACAGATACGCAGTATTTT

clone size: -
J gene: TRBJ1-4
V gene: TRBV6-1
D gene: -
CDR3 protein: CASSETQARGEKLFF
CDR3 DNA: TGTGCCAGCAGTGAAACGCAGGCAAGAGGGGAAAAACTGTTTTTT

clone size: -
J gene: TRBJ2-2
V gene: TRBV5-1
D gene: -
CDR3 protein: CASSLDRVMGELFF
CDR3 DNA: TGCGCCAGCAGCTTGGACAGGGTTATGGGGGAGCTGTTTTTT

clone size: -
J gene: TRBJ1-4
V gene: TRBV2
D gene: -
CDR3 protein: CASSEGQDRTNEKLFF
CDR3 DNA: TGTGCCAGCAGTGAAGGGCAGGACAGAACTAATGAAAAACTGTTTTTT

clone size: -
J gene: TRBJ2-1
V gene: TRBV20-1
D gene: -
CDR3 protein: CSASQNEQFF
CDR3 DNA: TGCAGTGCTAGTCAGAATGAGCAGTTCTTC

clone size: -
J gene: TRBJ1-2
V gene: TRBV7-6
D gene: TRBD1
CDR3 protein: CASSSGQGGGYTF
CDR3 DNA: TGTGCCAGCAGCTCGGGACAGGGCGGGGGCTACACCTTC

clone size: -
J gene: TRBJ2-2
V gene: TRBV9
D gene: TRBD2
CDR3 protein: CASSGAAGGMITGELFF
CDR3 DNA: TGTGCCAGCAGCGGGGCAGCGGGGGGAATGATTACCGGGGAGCTGTTTTTT